This T cell receptor (beta chain) is from a study of PD-1 blockade in classical Hodgkin lymphoma. Study observations and caveats: Relapsed/refractory patients reportedly had the lowest baseline TCR diversity, below newly diagnosed patients, who were below healthy donors. With CD4+ cells, TCR diversity rose significantly by C4D1, but not with CD8+ cells.

The time point was: cycle 4 day 1 (C4D1), after less than 7 weeks of nivolumab. Each patient experienced a relapse that followed autologous stem cell transplantation, and brentuximab vedotin exposure varied. Researchers pulled CD8+ T cells out of thawed PBMCs using magnetic negative selection. Assay: immunoSEQ multiplex PCR; the TCRdb copy retains only in-frame clones and omits some. The table lists roughly 19,000 clones, less than 90% of them singletons. The germline V and J ends were trimmed by 8 bases and 0 bases, with 22 bases remaining between them. The germline V gene encodes CDR1 LGHNT and CDR2 FRNRAP. The CDR3 is 18 residues long. This clone was recorded once. Antigen: not known.

This clonotype was sampled from a human donor with classical Hodgkin lymphoma. Sequenced material: CD8+ T cells from blood, taken before the fourth cycle of nivolumab. J is TRBJ2-2 and V is TRBV12-5, with D tentatively TRBD2 (5 bases). The CDR3 sequence is CASLRDKHQFANTGELFF. In DNA form, the CDR3 reads TGTGCTAGTCTCCGGGATAAGCACCAATTCGCGAACACCGGGGAGCTGTTTTTT.